Shown below are 27 T cell receptor beta chains from a single sample sequenced in a study of shared clonotypes between healthy human individuals. TCRdb's table, derived via immunoSEQ multiplex PCR, lists solely in-frame clones and lacks some. This table has fewer than 350,000 clones, around 86% appearing once. Material for sequencing was memory CD8+ T cells sorted from blood. Subset of the sample: CD45RO+ cells pooled with CCR7-negative TemRA cells. These receptors were taken from a man between 18 and 35 years old in good health.

The J gene is TRBJ2-2, the V gene TRBV10-2; TRBD2 matches at 12 bases. The germline gives CDR1 WSHSY, CDR2 SAAADI. The ends lost 10 bases at V and 6 bases at J; junction bases unmatched: 9. This CDR3 is 15 amino acids long. The CDR3 DNA is TGCGCCACCAGACTAGCGGGAGTTTATGCCGGGGAGCTGTTTTTT. Its translation is CATRLAGVYAGELFF.

The chain employs TRBV27 and TRBJ1-5; 7 positions agree with TRBD1. Unmatched junction bases numbered 3, after V lost 6 bases and J lost 1 base. This CDR3 contains 14 residues. CDR1 and CDR2 (germline): MNHEY, SMNVEV (reference sequence). The DNA for the CDR3 is TGTGCCAGCAGCCGGGGACAGAGCAATCAGCCCCAGCATTTT. Translated: CASSRGQSNQPQHF.

This clone was detected a few times. The chain joins TRBV19 to TRBJ2-1; D uncertain. CDR1 and CDR2 (germline): LNHDA, SQIVND (reference sequence). The CDR3 runs 16 residues. Trimming shortened V by 0 bases and J by 0 bases, and 9 bases separated the two germline ends. The CDR3 reads CASSIEAAYSYNEQFF. The CDR3 DNA follows: TGTGCCAGTAGTATAGAGGCCGCCTACTCCTACAATGAGCAGTTCTTC.

V and J are TRBV6-1 and TRBJ1-3; D is perhaps TRBD1 (5 bases). CDR1 is MNHNS, CDR2 SASEGT, per germline. Trimming stripped 2 bases from V and 0 bases from J, with 14 bases between. The CDR3 consists of 17 residues. CDR3 amino acids: CASSEWGLMSSGNTIYF. The CDR3 region has the DNA TGTGCCAGCAGTGAATGGGGGTTGATGAGCTCTGGAAACACCATATATTTT.

J is TRBJ2-7 and V is TRBV4-3; D unclear. This CDR3 is 15 amino acids long. Between the trimmed V and J ends, which lost 0 bases and 0 bases, there was a span of 9 bases. Looked up from germline, CDR1 is LGHNA and CDR2 is YSLEER. CDR3: CASSQDHASSYEQYF. CDR3 bases: TGCGCCAGCAGCCAAGATCATGCAAGCTCCTACGAGCAGTACTTC.

The rearrangement joins TRBV5-4 to TRBJ1-1; D not resolved. The CDR3 spans 13 residues. The germline CDR1 and CDR2 sequences are SGHNT and YYREEE (reference sequence). Between the trimmed V and J ends, which lost 4 bases and 1 base, there was a span of 8 bases. In DNA form, the CDR3 reads TGTGCCAGCAGCCCGACGGGGAACACTGAAGCTTTCTTT. Its protein product is CASSPTGNTEAFF.

V and J are TRBV27 and TRBJ2-1; a possible D gene is TRBD1 (6 bases). Germline-derived CDR1 and CDR2 are MNHEY and SMNVEV (reference sequence). The CDR3 consists of 14 residues. V shed 3 bases and J shed 0 bases, with 6 bases lying between them. This chain's CDR3 is CASSLDSSYNEQFF. The CDR3, as DNA: TGTGCCAGCAGTTTGGACAGCTCCTACAATGAGCAGTTCTTC.

V gene TRBV4-3 combines with J gene TRBJ2-3; a weak D match, TRBD2 (6 bases). Germline CDR1 reads LGHNA; CDR2 reads YSLEER. Trimming left V 4 bases short and J 4 bases short, with 21 bases between. The CDR3 is 17 amino acids. The CDR3 coding sequence is TGCGCCAGCAGCCTTATCGTGTTGGAGGGTGGCGCAGATACGCAGTATTTT. It codes for CASSLIVLEGGADTQYF.

The V gene is TRBV27, the J gene TRBJ2-3; perhaps TRBD2 as D (6 bases). The germline gives CDR1 MNHEY, CDR2 SMNVEV (reference sequence). The ends were cut back, 6 bases at V and 4 bases at J, with 14 bases in the middle. This CDR3 is 14 amino acids long. DNA of the CDR3: TGTGCCAGCAGCCTCTGGGGAGGCGCAGATACGCAGTATTTT. Translation gives CASSLWGGADTQYF.

The chain has TRBV7-9 and TRBJ2-7; possible D gene TRBD1, 5 bases. This CDR3 region has 12 residues. Trimming took off 5 bases at V and 4 bases at J, with 9 bases between the two ends. Germline V lookup: CDR1 SEHNR, CDR2 FQNEAQ (reference sequence). CDR3 nucleotides: TGTGCCAGCAGCCCAGGGCTATACGAGCAGTACTTC. Amino acid sequence: CASSPGLYEQYF.

V and J are TRBV13 and TRBJ1-2, with a possible D match to TRBD1 (6 bases). The germline V gene has CDR1 PRHDT and CDR2 FYEKMQ (reference sequence). This CDR3 is built from 15 residues. The V and J ends lost 0 bases and 2 bases respectively, with 10 bases between them. CDR3: CASSLGLGQNYGYTF. As DNA, the CDR3 is TGTGCCAGCAGCTTAGGCCTAGGACAGAACTATGGCTACACCTTC.

This chain connects TRBV7-9 to TRBJ2-7; 7 bases are shared with TRBD2. With 0 bases clipped from V and 0 bases from J, the junction kept 5 bases outside the gene matches. Germline values: CDR1 SEHNR, CDR2 FQNEAQ (reference sequence). The length of the CDR3 is 16 residues. The chain's CDR3 is CASSLAFRDYSYEQYF. CDR3 DNA: TGTGCCAGCAGCTTAGCGTTCCGGGACTACTCCTACGAGCAGTACTTC.

Only one count was recorded for this clone. The CDR3 nucleotides are TGCGCCAGCAGCCACGGGACAGGGGGTGCGGACACTGAAGCTTTCTTT. Its protein is CASSHGTGGADTEAFF. This rearrangement joins TRBV5-1 to TRBJ1-1, with 11 bases matching TRBD1. This CDR3 comprises 16 residues. The V gene end was trimmed by 4 bases and the J gene end by 3 bases; junction bases not matched to a gene: 8. CDR1 and CDR2 from the germline V gene are SGHRS and YFSETQ. Full variable domain (missing parts from reference TRBV5-1 and TRBJ1-1): KAGVTQTPRYLIKTRGQQVTLSCSPISGHRSVSWYQQTPGQGLQFLFEYFSETQRNKGNFPGRFSGRQFSNSRSEMNVSTLELGDSALYLCASSHGTGGADTEAFFGQGTRLTVV.

The gene calls are TRBV4-3 and TRBJ1-5; tentatively, D is TRBD1 (6 bases). The germline V gene has CDR1 LGHNA and CDR2 YSLEER. Trimming cost V 5 bases and J 3 bases, with 17 bases left between them. The CDR3 runs to 16 residues. CDR3 nucleotide sequence: TGCGCCAGCAGCACCCAACAGGGAAAACCCAATCAGCCCCAGCATTTT. As protein: CASSTQQGKPNQPQHF.

This CDR3 is CASRFQAEETQYF. DNA for the CDR3: TGTGCCAGCAGGTTCCAAGCCGAAGAGACCCAGTACTTC. The chain carries TRBV13 and TRBJ2-5; D is ambiguous. Trimming stripped 6 bases from V and 3 bases from J, with 11 bases between. Germline V CDR1 and CDR2: PRHDT, FYEKMQ (reference sequence). CDR3 length equals 13 residues.

The J gene is TRBJ1-3, the V gene TRBV6-1; D not certain. V dropped 4 bases and J dropped 0 bases, with 7 bases sitting between them. The germline gives CDR1 MNHNS, CDR2 SASEGT. The CDR3 length is 14 residues. In DNA form, the CDR3 reads TGTGCCAGCAGTGGCAGAAACTCTGGAAACACCATATATTTT. As protein: CASSGRNSGNTIYF.

The rearrangement uses TRBV5-6 and TRBJ1-4, with TRBD1 identical over 10 bases. Per germline, CDR1 SGHDT and CDR2 YYEEEE. The CDR3 consists of 15 residues. The V gene end was trimmed by 3 bases and the J gene end by 8 bases; junction bases not matched to a gene: 7. The CDR3 region has the DNA TGTGCCAGCAGCTGGGAAGGGACAGGGGAGGAAAAACTGTTTTTT. It encodes CASSWEGTGEEKLFF.

The CDR3 nucleotides read TGTGCCAGCAGTTCTCCCAGGGACGGCTATGGCTACACCTTC. As protein: CASSSPRDGYGYTF. The genes are TRBV25-1 and TRBJ1-2; TRBD1 is a possible D gene (5 bases). This CDR3 spans 14 amino acids. The germline V and J ends were trimmed by 5 bases and 4 bases, with 14 bases remaining between them. Germline CDR1 and CDR2: MGHDK and SYGVNS.

The chain combines TRBV7-9 with TRBJ2-7; TRBD2 matches at 9 bases. With V trimmed by 1 base and J by 2 bases, 0 bases remained unmatched. The CDR3 has 14 amino acids. Germline V gives CDR1 SEHNR, CDR2 FQNEAQ (reference sequence). The CDR3 DNA follows: TGTGCCAGCAGCTTAGTAGCGGGGGCCTACGAGCAGTACTTC. Its translation: CASSLVAGAYEQYF.

The CDR3 reads CASRRPENSPLHF. The DNA for the CDR3 is TGTGCCAGCCGGAGGCCAGAAAATTCACCCCTCCACTTT. The rearrangement uses TRBV28 and TRBJ1-6, with D hard to call. The V gene's germline CDR1 is MDHEN and CDR2 SYDVKM. V gave up 8 bases and J gave up 7 bases, with 12 bases separating them. This CDR3 has 13 residues.

The gene calls are TRBV27 and TRBJ2-1; D is unresolved. V lost 4 bases, J lost 8 bases, and 12 bases lay in between. The CDR3 has 13 residues. The germline gives CDR1 MNHEY, CDR2 SMNVEV (reference sequence). The CDR3, as DNA: TGTGCCAGCAGTTCCCCCCCTGAGGATGAGCAGTTCTTC. Translated, it gives CASSSPPEDEQFF.

The rearrangement links TRBV10-3 to TRBJ2-7, with 7 bases lining up with TRBD2. This CDR3 has 13 residues. V trimming: 8 bases; J trimming: 0 bases; junction bases outside the gene matches: 4. Germline CDR1 ENHRY, CDR2 SYGVKD. The CDR3 region is CAISPGGSYEQYF. CDR3 DNA sequence: TGTGCCATCTCCCCGGGGGGCTCCTACGAGCAGTACTTC.

The rearrangement links TRBV28 to TRBJ2-5, with D perhaps TRBD2 (6 bases). The ends were cut back, 5 bases at V and 4 bases at J, with 20 bases in the middle. The CDR3 totals 16 residues. CDR1 and CDR2 (germline): MDHEN, SYDVKM. CDR3 sequence: CASSPLGLRPGETQYF. The DNA for the CDR3 is TGTGCCAGCAGTCCGTTGGGACTCCGGCCTGGAGAGACCCAGTACTTC.

The chain carries TRBV5-1 and TRBJ1-1; no firm D call. From germline, CDR1 is SGHRS and CDR2 YFSETQ. This CDR3 comprises 15 residues. V was pared by 1 base and J by 4 bases, with 14 bases between. In DNA form, the CDR3 reads TGCGCCAGCAGCTTGACAATCGGGGAAGGCACTGAAGCTTTCTTT. The encoded protein is CASSLTIGEGTEAFF. The whole variable domain, filled in from reference TRBV5-1 and TRBJ1-1, reads KAGVTQTPRYLIKTRGQQVTLSCSPISGHRSVSWYQQTPGQGLQFLFEYFSETQRNKGNFPGRFSGRQFSNSRSEMNVSTLELGDSALYLCASSLTIGEGTEAFFGQGTRLTVV.

The chain couples TRBV28 to TRBJ1-1; tentatively, D is TRBD1 (5 bases). CDR3 length: 18 residues. V was cut by 1 base and J by 1 base, with 19 bases left in between. Germline V gene lookup returns CDR1 MDHEN and CDR2 SYDVKM. CDR3 sequence (DNA): TGTGCCAGCAGTTTATATCGTGCCGGGGATGGGGCGAACACTGAAGCTTTCTTT. It specifies CASSLYRAGDGANTEAFF.

The rearrangement joins TRBV27 to TRBJ2-7, with 9 bases aligning to TRBD1. With 6 bases clipped from V and 2 bases from J, the junction kept 5 bases outside the gene matches. The germline V gene encodes CDR1 MNHEY and CDR2 SMNVEV (reference sequence). CDR3 size: 14 residues. The CDR3 loop is CASREGTGPYEQYF. CDR3 DNA sequence: TGTGCCAGCAGGGAAGGGACAGGGCCCTACGAGCAGTACTTC.

The table lists this clone with a few counts. The chain couples TRBV2 to TRBJ2-5; TRBD1 agrees at 7 bases. CDR1 is SNHLY, CDR2 FYNNEI, per germline. V shed 3 bases, J shed 4 bases, and the junction held 14 bases outside the gene matches. The CDR3 runs 17 residues. CDR3 coding DNA: TGTGCCAGCAGTGACCCCGTGGGTGAGGGGGCGCGAGAGACCCAGTACTTC. Amino acid sequence: CASSDPVGEGARETQYF.